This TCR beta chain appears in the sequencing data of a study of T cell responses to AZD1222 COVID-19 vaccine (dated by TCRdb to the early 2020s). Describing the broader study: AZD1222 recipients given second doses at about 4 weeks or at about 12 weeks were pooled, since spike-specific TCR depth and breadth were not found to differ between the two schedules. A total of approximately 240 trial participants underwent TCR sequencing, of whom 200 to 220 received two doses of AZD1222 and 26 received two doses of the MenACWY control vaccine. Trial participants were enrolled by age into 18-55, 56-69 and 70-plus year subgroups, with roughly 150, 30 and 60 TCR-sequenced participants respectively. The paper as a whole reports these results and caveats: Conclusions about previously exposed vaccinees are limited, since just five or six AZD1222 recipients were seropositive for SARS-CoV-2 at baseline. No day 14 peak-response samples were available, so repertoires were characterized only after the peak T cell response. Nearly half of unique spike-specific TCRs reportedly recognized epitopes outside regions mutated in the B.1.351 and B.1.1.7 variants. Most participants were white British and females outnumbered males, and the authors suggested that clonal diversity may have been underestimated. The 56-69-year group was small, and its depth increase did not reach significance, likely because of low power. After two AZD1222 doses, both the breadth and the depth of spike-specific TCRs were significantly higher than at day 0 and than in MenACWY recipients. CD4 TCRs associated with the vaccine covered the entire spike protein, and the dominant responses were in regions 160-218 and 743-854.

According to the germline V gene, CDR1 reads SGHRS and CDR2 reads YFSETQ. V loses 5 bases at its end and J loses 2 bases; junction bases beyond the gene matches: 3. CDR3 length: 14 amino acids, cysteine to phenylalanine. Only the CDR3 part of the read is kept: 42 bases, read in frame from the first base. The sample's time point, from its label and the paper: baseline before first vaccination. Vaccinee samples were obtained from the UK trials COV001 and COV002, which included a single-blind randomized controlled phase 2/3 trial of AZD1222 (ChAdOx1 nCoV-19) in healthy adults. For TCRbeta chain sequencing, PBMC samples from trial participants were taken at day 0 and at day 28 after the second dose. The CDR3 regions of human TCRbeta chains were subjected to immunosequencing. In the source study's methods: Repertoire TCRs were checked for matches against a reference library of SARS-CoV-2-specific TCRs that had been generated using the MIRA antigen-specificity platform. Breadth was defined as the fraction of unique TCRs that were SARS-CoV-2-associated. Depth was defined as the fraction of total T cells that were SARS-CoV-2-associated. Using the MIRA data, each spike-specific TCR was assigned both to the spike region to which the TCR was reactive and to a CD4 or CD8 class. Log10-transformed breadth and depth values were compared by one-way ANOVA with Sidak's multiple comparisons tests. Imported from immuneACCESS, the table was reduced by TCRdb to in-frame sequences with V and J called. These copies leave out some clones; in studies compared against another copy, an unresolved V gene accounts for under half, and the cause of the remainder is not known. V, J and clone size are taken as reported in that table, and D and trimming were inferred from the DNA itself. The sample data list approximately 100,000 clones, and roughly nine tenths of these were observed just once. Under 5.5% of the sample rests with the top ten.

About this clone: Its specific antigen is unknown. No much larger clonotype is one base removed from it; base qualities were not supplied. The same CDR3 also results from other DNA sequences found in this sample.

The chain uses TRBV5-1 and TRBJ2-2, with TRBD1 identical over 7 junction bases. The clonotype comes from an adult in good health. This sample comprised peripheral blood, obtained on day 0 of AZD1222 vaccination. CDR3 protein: CASSRDSNTGELFF. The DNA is TGCGCCAGCAGTAGGGACAGCAACACCGGGGAGCTGTTTTTT. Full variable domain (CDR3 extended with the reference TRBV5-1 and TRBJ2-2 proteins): KAGVTQTPRYLIKTRGQQVTLSCSPISGHRSVSWYQQTPGQGLQFLFEYFSETQRNKGNFPGRFSGRQFSNSRSEMNVSTLELGDSALYLCASSRDSNTGELFFGEGSRLTVL.